This TCR beta chain comes out of a study of T-cell reconstitution after alpha-beta-depleted transplantation in children (dated by TCRdb to 2016 to 2017). Study-level background: Using TCR repertoire profiling, the study quantitatively followed how T-cell immune reconstitution unfolded in children after TCRalphabeta/CD19-depleted allogeneic hematopoietic cell transplantation.

In this sample, this clonotype turned up many times. Its antigen is still unknown. Base qualities are not recorded, but no much larger clone differs from it by a single base. The CDR3 covers 15 residues, taking in both the cysteine and the phenylalanine. Only the CDR3 part of the read is kept: 45 bases, read in frame from the first base. Trimming at the junction amounts to 0 bases on V and 5 bases on J, and the germline ends lie 14 bases apart. Via the germline V gene, CDR1 is SGHRS and CDR2 YFSETQ. The method behind the library was PCR. Reads for this sample came from an Illumina HiSeq 2500. TCR libraries were prepared with molecular barcoding, using unique molecular identifiers to normalize TCRbeta repertoire quantification. The raw public reads went through TCRdb reprocessing: fastp at Q25, MiXCR clone calling, in-frame beta chains kept. Every entry covers one CDR3 protein and lists the most common genes and DNA from its rows. This sample gives about 610,000 distinct CDR3 sequences in total; more than 9% of them show up just once. The biggest ten clones account for around 4% of the sample.

The sequencing here drew on PBMCs from the stem cell graft donor, taken from the stem cell graft. Recombination linked TRBV5-1 to TRBJ2-5; the D segment cannot be called with confidence. This clonotype was obtained from a human donor who donated a stem cell graft to a child with acute myeloid leukemia. The sequenced DNA is TGCGCCAGCAGCTTGGTTAGGGATTCGTTTGAGACCCAGTACTTC. Translation gives CASSLVRDSFETQYF.